This T cell receptor (beta chain) is drawn from a study of Graves' ophthalmopathy and Graves' hyperthyroidism. The trim removed 3 bases at V and 8 bases at J, leaving 7 bases unmatched. Germline assignment: CDR1 LNHNV and CDR2 YYDKDF (reference sequence). This CDR3 is 14 amino acids long. With regard to this clonotype: No antigen is known for it.

General observations from the study: Discriminating ophthalmopathy from stable hyperthyroidism, a 13-signature model attained a sensitivity of 85% to 90% and a specificity of 81.08%.

Beta-chain TCR CDR3 regions were amplified from RNA transcripts. After a first-round RT-PCR with HTBI primers, a second-round multiplex PCR was run. TCRdb reprocessed the multiplex PCR reads via MiXCR and lists one record per CDR3 protein. The table lists approximately 1.2 million distinct CDR3 sequences, approximately 35% of them singletons. The sequence derives from an adult man with Graves' hyperthyroidism. V gene TRBV15 combines with J gene TRBJ1-2; 9 nucleotides line up with TRBD1. The sequenced sample was peripheral blood or thyroid tissue (not recorded which). The CDR3 bases are TGTGCCACCAGCAGGCCTGGGACAGGGAGCGGCTACACCTTC. Its translation is CATSRPGTGSGYTF.